Below are 17 T cell receptor beta chains sequenced from a single sample in a study of human T cells and chemical hapten exposure. One entry per CDR3 protein, called by TCRdb with MiXCR from the RACE reads. The sample holds roughly 360,000 distinct CDR3 sequences, roughly 4.8% seen once. Time point meaning: patch test 1, 2 weeks after DPC sensitization. Noted treatment: therapeutic diphenylcyclopropenone sensitization with weekly scalp DPC. Sequencing was performed on whole blood, taken in connection with sensitization to the hapten diphenylcyclopropenone (DPC). These receptors all stem from a woman aged 45-59 years with alopecia areata. Some clones in this sample may be carry-over from other donors' samples.

The sample holds many counts of this clonotype. The V gene is TRBV2, the J gene TRBJ1-2; D may be TRBD1 (5 bases). Trimming stripped 4 bases from V and 2 bases from J, with 20 bases between. CDR3 length equals 17 residues. Per germline, CDR1 SNHLY and CDR2 FYNNEI. CDR3 DNA sequence: TGTGCCAGCAGTGTGAGAGGTGACAGACCAACCAACTATGGCTACACCTTC. Translated, it gives CASSVRGDRPTNYGYTF.

The chain is built from TRBV6-5 and TRBJ2-7; D tentatively fits TRBD1 or TRBD2 (5 bases each). In germline, CDR1 is MNHEY, CDR2 SVGAGI. The V end was cut by 6 bases, the J end by 7 bases, with 16 bases between. CDR3 size: 13 residues. For the CDR3, the DNA is TGTGCCAGCAGCCACGGGACCGGCCAGGAGCAGTACTTC. Its translation is CASSHGTGQEQYF.

This clonotype was seen many times. The CDR3 nucleotides are TGTGCCAGCAGTTACTCAGGCCCTAGCGGGGCCGGCACGGGAAAGCAGTATTTT. This codes for CASSYSGPSGAGTGKQYF. The rearrangement joins TRBV6-2 or TRBV6-3 to TRBJ2-3; 9 bases map to TRBD2. CDR3 length: 18 amino acids. V was pared by 0 bases and J by 11 bases, with 18 bases of the junction left unmatched. The germline CDR1 and CDR2 sequences are MNHEY and SVGEGT.

This clonotype appeared many times. This sequence joins TRBV27 and TRBJ2-2; D is uncertain. The CDR3 spans 13 residues. From germline, CDR1 is MNHEY and CDR2 SMNVEV (reference sequence). V was shortened by 5 bases and J by 3 bases, with 7 bases between the two germline ends. CDR3 amino acids: CASSPQYTGELFF. DNA for the CDR3: TGTGCCAGCAGTCCCCAGTACACCGGGGAGCTGTTTTTT.

In this sample, this clonotype turned up many times. This chain links TRBV27 with TRBJ2-5; D gene ambiguous. Looked up from germline, CDR1 is MNHEY and CDR2 is SMNVEV (reference sequence). V was clipped by 3 bases and J by 5 bases, with 10 bases between them. The CDR3 is made up of 13 amino acids. CDR3 DNA sequence: TGTGCCAGCAGTTTGAACCGAGTGGAGACCCAGTACTTC. Encoded protein: CASSLNRVETQYF.

This clonotype was seen only a few times. The CDR3 DNA sequence: TGCGCCAGCAGCTTCACGACTAGCGGCACAGATACGCAGTATTTT. Amino acids: CASSFTTSGTDTQYF. The V and J genes are TRBV5-1 and TRBJ2-3; 8 bases match TRBD2. The length of the CDR3 is 15 residues. The ends lost 2 bases at V and 1 base at J; junction bases unmatched: 3. Germline V gives CDR1 SGHRS, CDR2 YFSETQ.

This clonotype has ten or more counts. The chain joins TRBV2 to TRBJ2-3, with 11 bases matching TRBD2. V lost 5 bases to trimming and J lost 7 bases; unmatched junction nucleotides: 17. CDR1 SNHLY and CDR2 FYNNEI come from the germline V gene. The length of the CDR3 is 18 residues. The DNA of the CDR3 is TGTGCCAGCAGTTCCGACCTTCCACTAGCGGGAGCGGGAAATACGCAGTATTTT. Encoded protein: CASSSDLPLAGAGNTQYF.

This clonotype was seen many times. The chain joins TRBV6-5 to TRBJ2-7, with 7 bases identical to TRBD1. Germline assignment: CDR1 MNHEY and CDR2 SVGAGI. The CDR3 is 15 amino acids. J was trimmed by 2 bases and V by 4 bases; bases with no gene match: 8. The CDR3: CASSSYGTAPYEQYF. The CDR3 DNA follows: TGTGCCAGCAGTTCCTACGGGACAGCTCCCTACGAGCAGTACTTC.

This clonotype was recorded many times. The chain has TRBV12-3 or TRBV12-4 and TRBJ2-7; tentatively, D is TRBD1 or TRBD2 (5 bases each). Trimming shortened V by 0 bases and J by 4 bases, and 10 bases separated the two germline ends. CDR3 size: 14 residues. In DNA form, the CDR3 reads TGTGCCAGCAGTTTAGCCGGGGCACCGTACGAGCAGTACTTC. Protein sequence: CASSLAGAPYEQYF.

The rearrangement links TRBV2 to TRBJ1-5; 11 positions agree with TRBD1. The CDR3 length is 17 residues. From germline, CDR1 is SNHLY and CDR2 FYNNEI. Losses at the gene ends were 7 bases for V and 4 bases for J; bases not matched to a gene: 12. DNA of the CDR3: TGTGCCAGCAAGCAGGGACAGGGGGGTTTAGGGAATCAGCCCCAGCATTTT. As protein: CASKQGQGGLGNQPQHF.

This clonotype appeared a few times. The gene calls are TRBV2 and TRBJ2-7; no clear D gene. The CDR3 contains 12 residues. Germline assignment: CDR1 SNHLY and CDR2 FYNNEI. Trimming stripped 6 bases from V and 5 bases from J, with 11 bases between. CDR3 protein: CASRMIRHEQYF. The CDR3 DNA is TGTGCCAGCAGAATGATTCGGCACGAGCAGTACTTC.

Ten or more counts support this clonotype. The chain couples TRBV5-1 to TRBJ2-7; no clear D. In germline, CDR1 is SGHRS, CDR2 YFSETQ. V lost 0 bases, J lost 2 bases, and 9 bases lay in between. CDR3 length: 14 amino acids. The CDR3 protein is CASSLEGVPYEQYF. CDR3 DNA sequence: TGCGCCAGCAGCTTGGAGGGCGTGCCCTACGAGCAGTACTTC. The whole variable domain, remainder taken from reference TRBV5-1 and TRBJ2-7, is KAGVTQTPRYLIKTRGQQVTLSCSPISGHRSVSWYQQTPGQGLQFLFEYFSETQRNKGNFPGRFSGRQFSNSRSEMNVSTLELGDSALYLCASSLEGVPYEQYFGPGTRLTVT.

This chain uses TRBV9 with TRBJ2-1, with D maybe TRBD2 (7 bases). Germline V CDR1 and CDR2: SGDLS, YYNGEE. CDR3 length: 15 residues. The V gene lost 0 bases and the J gene lost 6 bases, with 13 bases spanning the gap. CDR3 in DNA: TGTGCCAGCAGCGTAGGAGGGGGGGCTGGCAATGAGCAGTTCTTC. Translation gives CASSVGGGAGNEQFF.

This clonotype was seen at least ten times. The chain carries TRBV9 and TRBJ2-7; no reliable D call. The CDR3 covers 16 residues. Germline-derived CDR1 and CDR2 are SGDLS and YYNGEE. Trimming took 4 bases from V and 0 from J, leaving 17 bases between them. CDR3 bases: TGTGCCAGCAGCACAAACCCAACTCACCCCTCCTACGAGCAGTACTTC. It translates to CASSTNPTHPSYEQYF.

This clonotype has a count of ten or more. The rearrangement joins TRBV9 to TRBJ2-3; the D is unclear. This CDR3 has 15 residues. With 3 bases removed from V and 0 bases from J, the gap between germline ends came to 11 bases. CDR1 SGDLS and CDR2 YYNGEE come from the germline V gene. Written as DNA, the CDR3 is TGTGCCAGCAGCGCTACTCCGATCAGCACAGATACGCAGTATTTT. It is translated as CASSATPISTDTQYF.

This clonotype turned up a few times. The chain employs TRBV25-1 and TRBJ2-5; D is unclear. Germline lookup yields CDR1 MGHDK and CDR2 SYGVNS. The CDR3 is 11 residues long. Between the trimmed V and J ends, which lost 7 bases and 11 bases, there was a span of 14 bases. As DNA, the CDR3 is TGTGCCAGCAATGGTCACGGTTTTCAGTACTTC. Its protein product is CASNGHGFQYF.

This clonotype was detected only a few times. The rearrangement links TRBV2 to TRBJ1-3, with TRBD1 matching over 7 bases. CDR1 SNHLY and CDR2 FYNNEI come from the germline V gene. With V trimmed by 7 bases and J by 0 bases, 12 bases remained unmatched. The CDR3 is 17 amino acids. The CDR3 nucleotides read TGTGCCAGCAAGTTACAGGGGACGCTCGTCTCTGGAAACACCATATATTTT. This sequence encodes CASKLQGTLVSGNTIYF.